The 25 T cell receptor beta chains reported below all come from one sample, sequenced in a study of T cell responses to AZD1222 COVID-19 vaccine. The repertoire was sequenced with immunoSEQ multiplex PCR; TCRdb's copy has only in-frame clones and lacks some. Here the sample spans fewer than 150,000 clones, 90% to 95% being singletons. Sequenced here: peripheral blood, sampled on day 0 of AZD1222 vaccination. The origin of the receptors is an adult in good health.

V usage is TRBV4-2 and J usage is TRBJ1-3; D ambiguous. CDR3 size: 15 residues. Germline V gene sequence: CDR1 LGHNA, CDR2 YNFKEQ. V was trimmed by 0 bases and J by 0 bases, leaving 6 bases between them. CDR3 amino acids: CASSQDQGSGNTIYF. CDR3 DNA: TGTGCCAGCAGCCAAGACCAAGGCTCTGGAAACACCATATATTTT.

The rearrangement links TRBV15 to TRBJ2-5, with D possibly matching TRBD1 (5 bases). Trimming removed 0 bases at V and 0 bases at J, with 8 bases between. Germline V gene data show CDR1 as LNHNV and CDR2 as YYDKDF (reference sequence). The CDR3 consists of 15 residues. CDR3 nucleotides: TGTGCCACCAGCAGAGATCTAGGGGACCAAGAGACCCAGTACTTC. Protein sequence: CATSRDLGDQETQYF.

The CDR3 region is CASSLSQAANTEAFF. CDR3 bases: TGCGCCAGCAGCTTGTCCCAGGCTGCTAACACTGAAGCTTTCTTT. The chain links TRBV5-1 to TRBJ1-1; D not certain. Germline values: CDR1 SGHRS, CDR2 YFSETQ. This CDR3 contains 15 residues. The V gene lost 1 base and the J gene lost 2 bases, with 12 bases spanning the gap.

The chain combines TRBV20-1 with TRBJ2-3; D is ambiguous. The CDR3 is 10 residues long. The V end lost 6 bases, the J end lost 6 bases, and 7 bases lay between the germline ends. Germline CDR1 is DFQATT and CDR2 is SNEGSKA (reference sequence). The CDR3 spells CSALSDTQYF. The CDR3 DNA reads as TGCAGTGCCCTGTCCGATACGCAGTATTTT.

This chain uses TRBV10-3 with TRBJ1-5; tentative D call: TRBD1 (5 bases). The CDR3 is made up of 13 amino acids. V lost 3 bases, J lost 4 bases, and 7 bases lay in between. Germline CDR1 reads ENHRY; CDR2 reads SYGVKD. In nucleotides, the CDR3 is TGTGCCATCAGTGATCAGGGTAATCAGCCCCAGCATTTT. Residues: CAISDQGNQPQHF.

CDR3 region: CASSATANTEAFF. The DNA for the CDR3 is TGTGCCAGTAGTGCCACAGCGAACACTGAAGCTTTCTTT. V is TRBV19 and J is TRBJ1-1; D remains ambiguous. Germline V gives CDR1 LNHDA, CDR2 SQIVND (reference sequence). Between the trimmed V and J ends, which lost 5 bases and 1 base, there was a span of 8 bases. This CDR3 spans 13 amino acids.

The genes are TRBV3-1 (or the pseudogene TRBV3-2) and TRBJ1-2; weak D call: TRBD1 (6 bases). CDR3 length equals 14 residues. The V end lost 3 bases, the J end lost 9 bases, and 17 bases lay between the germline ends. Per germline, CDR1 LGHDT and CDR2 YNNKEL (reference sequence). This chain's CDR3 is CASSHGGGRGRYTF. The CDR3 region has the DNA TGTGCCAGCAGCCATGGGGGGGGCAGGGGACGCTACACCTTC.

The J gene is TRBJ1-4, the V gene TRBV27, with a possible D match to TRBD1 (6 bases). CDR3 size: 16 residues. V was cut by 2 bases and J by 7 bases, with 17 bases left in between. Germline-derived CDR1 and CDR2 are MNHEY and SMNVEV (reference sequence). CDR3 nucleotides: TGTGCCAGCAGTTTAACCTACAGGGTACGAGTTGAAAAACTGTTTTTT. Amino acid sequence: CASSLTYRVRVEKLFF.

The chain has TRBV6-5 and TRBJ1-5, with 8 bases that match TRBD1. The V segment lost 2 bases and the J segment 7 bases; nucleotides outside the gene matches: 7. Germline lookup yields CDR1 MNHEY and CDR2 SVGAGI. This CDR3 region has 15 residues. Here the CDR3 DNA reads TGTGCCAGCAGTTACCCCAGGGGGCAAGGCCAGCCCCAGCATTTT. This sequence encodes CASSYPRGQGQPQHF.

This chain uses TRBV3-1 (or the pseudogene TRBV3-2) with TRBJ1-1; no firm D call. There are 13 residues in the CDR3. Germline V CDR1 and CDR2: LGHDT, YNNKEL (reference sequence). V lost 4 bases and J 3 bases, leaving 9 bases between the germline ends. The CDR3 loop is CASSPAWDTEAFF. The DNA of the CDR3 is TGTGCCAGCAGCCCCGCCTGGGACACTGAAGCTTTCTTT.

The gene calls are TRBV19 and TRBJ1-5; D is undetermined. This CDR3 region has 12 residues. Per the germline V gene, CDR1 is LNHDA and CDR2 is SQIVND (reference sequence). V was clipped by 0 bases and J by 4 bases, with 1 base between them. CDR3 in amino acids: CASSIDNQPQHF. The DNA for the CDR3 is TGTGCCAGTAGTATAGATAATCAGCCCCAGCATTTT.

This rearrangement joins TRBV12-3 or TRBV12-4 to TRBJ2-3; D might be TRBD2 (5 bases). CDR3 length equals 12 residues. V was cut by 1 base and J by 6 bases, with 5 bases left in between. CDR3 nucleotide sequence: TGTGCCAGCAGTTTAGAGCGGGATACGCAGTATTTT. This codes for CASSLERDTQYF.

This rearrangement joins TRBV27 to TRBJ1-5; 7 bases fit TRBD1. J was trimmed by 1 base and V by 5 bases; bases with no gene match: 2. The germline gives CDR1 MNHEY, CDR2 SMNVEV (reference sequence). This CDR3 region has 14 residues. CDR3 coding DNA: TGTGCCAGCAGTCTCAGGGGGAGCAATCAGCCCCAGCATTTT. As protein: CASSLRGSNQPQHF.

The chain employs TRBV28 and TRBJ2-7; D uncertain. Between the trimmed V and J ends, which lost 6 bases and 2 bases, there was a span of 29 bases. Looked up from germline, CDR1 is MDHEN and CDR2 is SYDVKM. This CDR3 has 19 amino acids. The chain's CDR3 is CASSRIPTTPTTQPYEQYF. The CDR3 DNA reads as TGTGCCAGCAGCCGGATCCCTACCACGCCGACCACTCAACCCTACGAGCAGTACTTC.

The chain is built from TRBV6-6 and TRBJ1-3, with a tentative D call TRBD1 (6 bases). The germline V gene has CDR1 MNHNY and CDR2 SVGAGI (reference sequence). Trimming cost V 7 bases and J 0 bases, with 13 bases left between them. The CDR3 extends over 15 amino acids. CDR3 sequence: CASKAGDHSGNTIYF. CDR3 nucleotides: TGTGCCAGCAAGGCAGGGGATCACTCTGGAAACACCATATATTTT.

This rearrangement joins TRBV6-2 or TRBV6-3 to TRBJ2-2; the match to TRBD2 covers 12 bases. The CDR3 is 19 amino acids. Germline values: CDR1 MNHEY, CDR2 SVGEGT. J lost 4 bases, V lost 4 bases, and 13 bases had no gene match. The CDR3 DNA is TGTGCCAGCAGTTCCACCCGACTAGCGGGAGACCGAGGCACCGGGGAGCTGTTTTTT. Translation: CASSSTRLAGDRGTGELFF.

CDR3 region: CASSLDATGGYTF. Here the CDR3 DNA reads TGTGCCAGCAGTTTAGACGCGACAGGGGGCTACACCTTC. V and J are TRBV28 and TRBJ1-2; TRBD1 agrees at 7 bases. Trimming cost V 2 bases and J 8 bases; bases outside gene matches: 5. CDR1 MDHEN and CDR2 SYDVKM come from the germline V gene. This CDR3 has 13 amino acids.

The chain uses TRBV9 and TRBJ2-1; possibly TRBD1 or TRBD2 for D (6 bases each). Germline V gene sequence: CDR1 SGDLS, CDR2 YYNGEE. V lost 3 bases and J lost 0, with 10 bases in between. The CDR3 extends over 15 amino acids. The DNA of the CDR3 is TGTGCCAGCAGCGAGGAGGGGGGCTCCTACAATGAGCAGTTCTTC. Encoded protein: CASSEEGGSYNEQFF. Looking up the rest from reference TRBV9 and TRBJ2-1 gives the full variable domain: DSGVTQTPKHLITATGQRVTLRCSPRSGDLSVYWYQQSLDQGLQFLIQYYNGEERAKGNILERFSAQQFPDLHSELNLSSLELGDSALYFCASSEEGGSYNEQFFGPGTRLTVL.

The sample holds one count of this clone. J is TRBJ2-7 and V is TRBV18, with 8 bases matching TRBD1. The germline CDR1 and CDR2 sequences are KGHSH and LQKENI. V shed 3 bases, J shed 2 bases, and the junction held 3 bases outside the gene matches. This CDR3 is built from 14 residues. In nucleotides, the CDR3 is TGTGCCAGCTCACCCAGGGGGCCCCCCTACGAGCAGTACTTC. Its protein is CASSPRGPPYEQYF.

This rearrangement joins TRBV6-5 to TRBJ1-2; TRBD1 is a possible D gene (5 bases). V was trimmed by 2 bases and J by 4 bases, leaving 8 bases between them. Germline V CDR1 and CDR2: MNHEY, SVGAGI. The CDR3 extends over 13 amino acids. The CDR3 DNA follows: TGTGCCAGCAGTTACCAGGGATCCTATGGCTACACCTTC. Residues: CASSYQGSYGYTF.

The chain links TRBV9 to TRBJ1-1; D not certain. This CDR3 has 15 amino acids. V was trimmed by 0 bases and J by 2 bases, leaving 11 bases between them. Germline V lookup: CDR1 SGDLS, CDR2 YYNGEE. CDR3 sequence reads: CASSVGMAINTEAFF. The CDR3 DNA follows: TGTGCCAGCAGCGTAGGAATGGCGATAAACACTGAAGCTTTCTTT.

The rearrangement uses TRBV4-3 and TRBJ2-7, with TRBD2 matching over 10 bases. V trimming: 4 bases; J trimming: 2 bases; junction bases outside the gene matches: 14. The CDR3 runs 18 residues. Germline V lookup: CDR1 LGHNA, CDR2 YSLEER. The CDR3 is CASSLKGVVAGGTYEQYF. The CDR3 DNA is TGCGCCAGCAGCCTCAAAGGGGTGGTAGCGGGAGGAACCTACGAGCAGTACTTC.

The J gene is TRBJ1-1, the V gene TRBV2, with TRBD1 as a possible D gene (6 bases). Germline CDR1 reads SNHLY; CDR2 reads FYNNEI. Trimming removed 6 bases at V and 5 bases at J, with 13 bases between. The CDR3 runs 13 residues. CDR3 nucleotide sequence: TGTGCCAGCAGGCCGGACAGAAGTACTGAAGCTTTCTTT. This codes for CASRPDRSTEAFF.

The chain recombines TRBV7-2 with TRBJ1-2, with 12 bases identical to TRBD1. The CDR3 is 14 residues long. J lost 8 bases, V lost 5 bases, and 6 bases had no gene match. Per the germline V gene, CDR1 is SGHTA and CDR2 is FQGNSA. CDR3 region: CASSRDRGLQGYTF. The CDR3 bases are TGTGCCAGCAGCCGGGACAGGGGGCTTCAGGGCTACACCTTC.

This clone appeared a single time. The chain uses TRBV6-2 or TRBV6-3 and TRBJ1-5, with 9 nucleotides matching TRBD1. Germline CDR1 and CDR2: MNHEY and SVGEGT. The CDR3 loop spans 20 amino acids. V shed 2 bases, J shed 1 base, and the junction held 15 bases outside the gene matches. This chain's CDR3 is CASSYELTGGGLVSNQPQHF. CDR3 bases: TGTGCCAGCAGTTACGAGTTGACAGGGGGAGGTTTGGTAAGCAATCAGCCCCAGCATTTT.